Ten or more counts support the clone carrying this T cell receptor beta chain. Arm-PCR of CDR3 regions and iRepertoire HTBI primers were used to build TCR beta libraries. TCRdb fed the multiplex PCR reads into MiXCR, producing one record per CDR3 protein. The sample consists of fewer than 450,000 distinct CDR3 sequences, more than 20% of them appearing once. CDR1 is MDHEN and CDR2 is SYDVKM in the germline V gene. Trimming left V 3 bases short and J 4 bases short, with 18 bases between. This CDR3 is built from 16 residues. This entry comes from a study of regulatory T cells in long-lasting Graves disease. As for time point: persistent/refractory GD, antithyroid drugs over 5 years with positive TRAb. RNA isolated from PBMCs was used to make the TCR library.

The rearrangement links TRBV28 to TRBJ2-5, with unresolved D. The receptor comes from a female donor with Graves disease. Sequenced material: peripheral blood mononuclear cells (PBMCs), taken when the disease was refractory, from a patient treated with antithyroid drugs. CDR3 in amino acids: CASSFLSTPVSETQYF. The CDR3 region has the DNA TGTGCCAGCAGTTTTTTGTCGACCCCAGTCTCAGAGACCCAGTACTTC.